A single sample gave rise to the 32 T cell receptor beta chains below, sequenced in a study of CD8+ T cells in alopecia areata. cDNA prepared by RNA extraction and subsequent reverse transcription served as the template for sequencing. TCRdb's copy holds only in-frame clones and misses some; the assay was immunoSEQ multiplex PCR. The sample has 120,000 or so clones, under 65% seen once. Specified treatment: oral pan-JAK inhibitor, 5-10 mg twice daily. The specimen comprised CD4+ T cells sorted from blood, sampled at week 4, from a patient treated with tofacitinib. The receptors come from a human donor with alopecia areata.

The rearrangement links TRBV29-1 to TRBJ1-3; D not resolved. The V gene lost 4 bases and the J gene lost 0 bases, with 10 bases spanning the gap. The CDR3 contains 14 residues. Per germline, CDR1 SQVTM and CDR2 ANQGSEA. In DNA form, the CDR3 reads TGCAGCGTTGCGCAAGACTACTCTGGAAACACCATATATTTT. This translates into CSVAQDYSGNTIYF. The variable domain in full, completed from reference TRBV29-1 and TRBJ1-3, reads SAVISQKPSRDICQRGTSLTIQCQVDSQVTMMFWYRQQPGQSLTLIATANQGSEATYESGFVIDKFPISRPNLTFSTLTVSNMSPEDSSIYLCSVAQDYSGNTIYFGEGSWLTVV.

The chain uses TRBV29-1 and TRBJ2-3, with TRBD2 as a possible D gene (6 bases). The CDR3 contains 13 residues. Trimming shortened V by 7 bases and J by 5 bases, and 16 bases separated the two germline ends. Germline CDR1 SQVTM, CDR2 ANQGSEA. CDR3 loop: CSAGGIWEDTQYF. CDR3 sequence (DNA): TGCAGCGCAGGCGGGATTTGGGAAGATACGCAGTATTTT.

J is TRBJ2-3 and V is TRBV7-8; tentative D call: TRBD1 (6 bases). The CDR3 is made up of 15 amino acids. The germline V gene has CDR1 SGHVS and CDR2 FQNEAQ. V was clipped by 3 bases and J by 6 bases, with 16 bases between them. The CDR3 DNA reads TGTGCCAGCAGCTTTTCGACAGGTTGGGGCGATACGCAGTATTTT. This translates into CASSFSTGWGDTQYF.

This clone was observed a few times. The rearrangement joins TRBV29-1 to TRBJ1-3; D is unresolved. Trimming shortened V by 6 bases and J by 0 bases, and 9 bases separated the two germline ends. The CDR3 totals 13 residues. CDR1 SQVTM and CDR2 ANQGSEA come from the germline V gene. In DNA form, the CDR3 reads TGCAGCGTCGAAAACACCTCTGGAAACACCATATATTTT. This encodes CSVENTSGNTIYF.

The chain has TRBV15 and TRBJ2-3; D is ambiguous. The CDR3 spans 16 residues. Germline V gene lookup returns CDR1 LNHNV and CDR2 YYDKDF (reference sequence). Trimming cost V 0 bases and J 1 base, with 11 bases left between them. CDR3 in amino acids: CATSRDLAQGTDTQYF. The CDR3 DNA reads as TGTGCCACCAGCAGAGATCTGGCGCAGGGCACAGATACGCAGTATTTT. Using reference TRBV15 and TRBJ2-3 for the parts outside the CDR3, the full variable domain is DAMVIQNPRYQVTQFGKPVTLSCSQTLNHNVMYWYQQKSSQAPKLLFHYYDKDFNNEADTPDNFQSRRPNTSFCFLDIRSPGLGDTAMYLCATSRDLAQGTDTQYFGPGTRLTVL.

The genes are TRBV5-1 and TRBJ2-5; D ambiguous. Germline V gene sequence: CDR1 SGHRS, CDR2 YFSETQ. Trimming took 0 bases from V and 4 from J, leaving 4 bases between them. The CDR3 consists of 12 residues. The CDR3 spells CASSLGVETQYF. The CDR3 nucleotides read TGCGCCAGCAGCTTGGGGGTAGAGACCCAGTACTTC.

This clone was seen more than once but under ten times. At one end the junction does not follow the germline gene, possibly because of a read error. The chain recombines TRBV5-5 with TRBJ2-5; tentatively, D is TRBD1 or TRBD2 (5 bases each). Germline V gives CDR1 SGHKS, CDR2 YYEKEE (reference sequence). The CDR3 is made up of 14 amino acids. The CDR3 bases are TGCGCCAGCAGCTCAATAGGGACGGGGGAGACCCAGTACTTC. Its protein product is CASSSIGTGETQYF.

The chain combines TRBV6-1 with TRBJ2-5, with 9 nucleotides matching TRBD1. Germline lookup yields CDR1 MNHNS and CDR2 SASEGT. The CDR3 runs 14 residues. V trimming: 7 bases; J trimming: 5 bases; junction bases outside the gene matches: 8. The DNA for the CDR3 is TGTGCCAGCAACAACCGGGACAGGGAGGAGACCCAGTACTTC. This sequence encodes CASNNRDREETQYF.

The V call is TRBV30, the J call TRBJ2-3, with D possibly matching TRBD2 (5 bases). The CDR3 length is 12 residues. V shed 0 bases and J shed 8 bases, with 9 bases lying between them. Looked up from germline, CDR1 is GTSNPN and CDR2 is SVGIG (reference sequence). The CDR3 is CAWSVSGSTQYF. CDR3 DNA: TGTGCCTGGAGTGTAAGTGGGAGTACGCAGTATTTT.

The V and J genes are TRBV7-8 and TRBJ1-2, with D possibly TRBD1 on 5 matching bases. This CDR3 is 13 amino acids long. The germline V gene has CDR1 SGHVS and CDR2 FQNEAQ. The germline V and J ends were trimmed by 5 bases and 5 bases, with 12 bases remaining between them. The CDR3 reads CASSPVGDYGYTF. As DNA, the CDR3 is TGTGCCAGCAGCCCAGTGGGGGATTATGGCTACACCTTC.

This clone appeared a few times. In DNA form, the CDR3 reads TGCAGCGTTGCGGGGTCCGCCTTGGGGGGAAACACCATATATTTT. It translates to CSVAGSALGGNTIYF. The chain recombines TRBV29-1 with TRBJ1-3; no firm D call. Trimming left V 4 bases short and J 4 bases short, with 17 bases between. The CDR3 contains 15 residues. Germline V lookup: CDR1 SQVTM, CDR2 ANQGSEA.

This clone was counted only a few times. The rearrangement joins TRBV14 to TRBJ2-2; D possibly matches TRBD1 or TRBD2 (5 bases each). Looked up from germline, CDR1 is SGHDN and CDR2 is FVKESK. V lost 3 bases, J lost 4 bases, and 12 bases lay in between. The CDR3 loop spans 15 amino acids. The CDR3 DNA is TGTGCCAGCAGCCAGGGGCAGGCGGGCACCGGGGAGCTGTTTTTT. Its translation is CASSQGQAGTGELFF.

This chain's CDR3 is CASSVRALNTEAFF. The CDR3 DNA reads as TGTGCCAGCAGTGTCAGGGCCTTGAACACTGAAGCTTTCTTT. The chain couples TRBV27 to TRBJ1-1, with D perhaps matching TRBD1 (5 bases). Germline assignment: CDR1 MNHEY and CDR2 SMNVEV (reference sequence). Trimming pared 5 bases from V and 0 bases from J, leaving 10 bases between. The CDR3 runs to 14 residues.

The chain links TRBV4-3 to TRBJ2-7; possible D gene TRBD2, 5 bases. CDR1 and CDR2 from the germline V gene are LGHNA and YSLEER. V was clipped by 1 base and J by 3 bases, with 25 bases between them. This CDR3 has 19 residues. CDR3 sequence: CASSQAVSAFGVEVYEQYF. The CDR3 DNA is TGCGCCAGCAGCCAAGCGGTCTCCGCTTTCGGTGTGGAGGTCTACGAGCAGTACTTC.

The chain combines TRBV2 with TRBJ1-4; 8 nucleotides match TRBD1. The CDR3 has 12 amino acids. Losses at the gene ends were 8 bases for V and 7 bases for J; bases not matched to a gene: 3. Germline V gives CDR1 SNHLY, CDR2 FYNNEI. CDR3 in amino acids: CASGTGAEKLFF. The CDR3 DNA sequence: TGTGCCAGCGGGACAGGCGCTGAAAAACTGTTTTTT.

V is TRBV29-1 and J is TRBJ2-3, with no clear D. Germline V gives CDR1 SQVTM, CDR2 ANQGSEA. The CDR3 sequence is 13 residues long. Trimming pared 1 base from V and 2 bases from J, leaving 7 bases between. The CDR3 spells CSVEVGFTDTQYF. CDR3 nucleotide sequence: TGCAGCGTTGAAGTCGGGTTCACAGATACGCAGTATTTT.

The V call is TRBV30, the J call TRBJ2-7, with 8 nucleotides matching TRBD1. The CDR3 is made up of 13 amino acids. CDR1 and CDR2 (germline): GTSNPN, SVGIG (reference sequence). The V gene end was trimmed by 8 bases and the J gene end by 6 bases; junction bases not matched to a gene: 12. The CDR3 spells CAQDRGGLSEQYF. In DNA, the CDR3 is TGTGCCCAAGACAGGGGAGGTCTGTCCGAGCAGTACTTC.

The rearrangement links TRBV5-1 to TRBJ2-7, with D unclear. Germline assignment: CDR1 SGHRS and CDR2 YFSETQ. Between the trimmed V and J ends, which lost 0 bases and 0 bases, there was a span of 7 bases. The CDR3 loop spans 14 amino acids. CDR3 nucleotide sequence: TGCGCCAGCAGCTTGGAAAAGAGCTCCTACGAGCAGTACTTC. Protein product: CASSLEKSSYEQYF.

This chain connects TRBV10-3 to TRBJ1-2, with unresolved D. CDR3 length: 16 residues. V was clipped by 3 bases and J by 1 base, with 15 bases between them. Germline V gene data show CDR1 as ENHRY and CDR2 as SYGVKD. The CDR3 nucleotides read TGTGCCATCAGTGACTCCCTTGGACGAAGTAACTATGGCTACACCTTC. Encoded protein: CAISDSLGRSNYGYTF.

The chain joins TRBV4-3 to TRBJ1-2, with D maybe TRBD1 (5 bases). The CDR3 loop spans 14 amino acids. The V gene lost 0 bases and the J gene lost 8 bases, with 13 bases spanning the gap. Germline V CDR1 and CDR2: LGHNA, YSLEER. For the CDR3, the DNA is TGCGCCAGCAGCCAAGAAATGGGGACTTGGGGCTACACCTTC. Protein: CASSQEMGTWGYTF.

The V call is TRBV7-2, the J call TRBJ1-2; TRBD1 is a possible D gene (5 bases). CDR1 is SGHTA and CDR2 is FQGNSA in the germline V gene. The V gene lost 6 bases and the J gene lost 0 bases, with 8 bases spanning the gap. This CDR3 comprises 13 residues. CDR3 in amino acids: CASRGVSNYGYTF. The CDR3 DNA sequence: TGTGCCAGCAGGGGGGTTTCTAACTATGGCTACACCTTC.

The rearrangement joins TRBV7-2 to TRBJ2-3; TRBD1 matches 7 bases. There are 16 residues in the CDR3. Germline loops: CDR1 SGHTA, CDR2 FQGNSA. J gave up 6 bases and V 0 bases, and 9 bases lay outside the gene matches. CDR3 DNA sequence: TGTGCCAGCAGCTTAGCGCTGACAGGGCCCCTTGATACGCAGTATTTT. It translates to CASSLALTGPLDTQYF.

V is TRBV27 and J is TRBJ2-2; 8 bases agree with TRBD1. The CDR3 is made up of 14 amino acids. V trimming: 4 bases; J trimming: 4 bases; junction bases outside the gene matches: 2. Germline CDR1 reads MNHEY; CDR2 reads SMNVEV (reference sequence). Written as DNA, the CDR3 is TGTGCCAGCAGTTGGACAGGGACCACCGGGGAGCTGTTTTTT. Translation: CASSWTGTTGELFF.

The rearrangement joins TRBV2 to TRBJ1-5; perhaps TRBD1 as D (5 bases). This CDR3 region has 13 residues. CDR1 and CDR2 (germline): SNHLY, FYNNEI. The V gene lost 4 bases and the J gene lost 4 bases, with 8 bases spanning the gap. The CDR3 DNA reads TGTGCCAGCAGTGTCGAGGGGAATCAGCCCCAGCATTTT. Its protein product is CASSVEGNQPQHF.

This clone was seen a few times. The chain carries TRBV2 and TRBJ1-4; the D gene is possibly TRBD1 (5 bases). The CDR3 contains 14 residues. Trimming took 2 bases from V and 11 from J, leaving 15 bases between them. The germline CDR1 and CDR2 sequences are SNHLY and FYNNEI. The CDR3 is CASSETSRGGKLFF. The CDR3 DNA sequence: TGTGCCAGCAGTGAAACGTCCCGGGGGGGGAAACTGTTTTTT.

The chain joins TRBV7-2 to TRBJ1-5; D gene uncertain. V lost 5 bases to trimming and J lost 1 base, with 12 bases between them. CDR3 length: 15 amino acids. Germline V gene lookup returns CDR1 SGHTA and CDR2 FQGNSA. The CDR3 DNA is TGTGCCAGCAGCACCAAGGGCGGGAGCAATCAGCCCCAGCATTTT. Protein product: CASSTKGGSNQPQHF.

In its sample, this clone was seen a few times. The sample has other DNA sequences that encode this CDR3 too. The CDR3 DNA sequence: TGCAGCGTTTCCGGACAGCAAGAGACCCAGTACTTC. Its translation is CSVSGQQETQYF. The V gene is TRBV29-1, the J gene TRBJ2-5, with D perhaps TRBD1 (6 bases). The germline V gene encodes CDR1 SQVTM and CDR2 ANQGSEA. The CDR3 loop spans 12 amino acids. Trimming took 5 bases from V and 2 from J, leaving 9 bases between them.

The CDR3 nucleotides read TGCAGCGTTACACAGGACAGCACAGATACGCAGTATTTT. It translates to CSVTQDSTDTQYF. The chain carries TRBV29-1 and TRBJ2-3, with a tentative D call TRBD1 (5 bases). The V gene's germline CDR1 is SQVTM and CDR2 ANQGSEA. The length of the CDR3 is 13 residues. With 5 bases removed from V and 0 bases from J, the gap between germline ends came to 9 bases.

The chain joins TRBV7-9 to TRBJ2-4; 7 nucleotides agree with TRBD1. The CDR3 covers 14 residues. CDR1 is SEHNR and CDR2 is FQNEAQ in the germline V gene (reference sequence). The trim removed 10 bases at V and 1 base at J, leaving 7 bases unmatched. The CDR3 bases are TGTGCCATCGTCAGGGGGAACGCCAAAAACATTCAGTACTTC. Its protein product is CAIVRGNAKNIQYF.

In this sample, this clone turned up a few times. The V call is TRBV2, the J call TRBJ2-1, with TRBD2 as a possible D gene (6 bases). The CDR3 sequence is 14 residues long. Trimming pared 3 bases from V and 12 bases from J, leaving 18 bases between. Germline V CDR1 and CDR2: SNHLY, FYNNEI. CDR3: CASSDSDPLASQFF. The CDR3 nucleotides are TGTGCCAGCAGTGATTCCGACCCGCTAGCGTCGCAGTTCTTC. Complete variable domain (other parts from reference TRBV2 and TRBJ2-1): EPEVTQTPSHQVTQMGQEVILRCVPISNHLYFYWYRQILGQKVEFLVSFYNNEISEKSEIFDDQFSVERPDGSNFTLKIRSTKLEDSAMYFCASSDSDPLASQFFGPGTRLTVL.

This clone was seen a handful of times. The V and J genes are TRBV4-1 and TRBJ2-1, with 10 bases matching TRBD2. V shed 2 bases and J 2 bases; nucleotides not matched to a gene: 3. The germline CDR1 and CDR2 sequences are MGHRA and YSYEKL. The CDR3 length is 16 residues. CDR3 in DNA: TGCGCCAGCAGCCAACAACTAGCGGGAACCTACAATGAGCAGTTCTTC. Residues: CASSQQLAGTYNEQFF.

The chain combines TRBV18 with TRBJ2-4; TRBD2 agrees at 9 bases. The CDR3 contains 15 residues. J gave up 6 bases and V 1 base, and 4 bases lay outside the gene matches. Germline-derived CDR1 and CDR2 are KGHSH and LQKENI. The CDR3 DNA is TGTGCCAGCTCACCACTAGCGGGGGAATCAAACATTCAGTACTTC. Translated, it gives CASSPLAGESNIQYF.